The rows below give T cell receptor beta chains drawn from one sample of a study of blood T cell repertoires in COVID-19. The table came from immunoSEQ multiplex PCR; TCRdb's copy has only in-frame clones and leaves some out. Seen here are roughly 250,000 clones, 86% observed once, and the top ten hold around 9.1%. Material for sequencing was peripheral blood. The receptor source for this set is a middle-aged man who had recovered from COVID-19. CDR3s include the opening cysteine and the closing phenylalanine or tryptophan.

TRBJ1-1 | TRBV4-3 | CASSQQTGVPTEAFF
TRBJ1-2 | TRBV27 | CASLDRMIYGYTF
TRBJ2-1 | TRBV7-2 | CASSLESSGDNEQFF
TRBJ2-2 | TRBV6-6 | CASSLTGKRTGELFF
TRBJ1-2 | TRBV29-1 | CSVGGGQNYGYTF
TRBJ2-5 | TRBV12-3/TRBV12-4 | CASSSGLKETQYF
TRBJ2-7 | TRBV6-2/TRBV6-3 | CASTPGQAYEQYF
TRBJ2-3 | TRBV4-1 | CASSQRQGNTDTQYF
TRBJ2-6 | TRBV2 | CARQGSTGANVLTF
TRBJ2-7 | TRBV5-1 | CASSRDSVGYEQYF
TRBJ2-5 | TRBV11-2 | CASSPGTVFLSLYQETQYF
TRBJ1-5 | TRBV18 | CASSPPGASNQPQHF
TRBJ1-5 | TRBV9 | CASSVGDRGNQPQHF
TRBJ1-5 | TRBV3-1/TRBV3-2 | CASSQGASNQPQHF
TRBJ1-5 | TRBV5-5 | CASSRTANQPQHF
TRBJ2-7 | TRBV28 | CASSLPFSGTYEQYF
TRBJ2-3 | TRBV5-4 | CASSLVSGGPRGTQYF
TRBJ2-3 | TRBV5-4 | CASRPPTGGTDTQYF
TRBJ2-1 | TRBV7-2 | CASSLLRGWGNEQFF
TRBJ1-2 | TRBV4-3 | CASSQDRGYGYTF
TRBJ2-1 | TRBV7-6 | CASSLLSTSGENNEQFF
TRBJ2-3 | TRBV7-9 | CASSFPSGRGIDTQYF
TRBJ2-1 | TRBV7-3 | CASSLTFGPGTVGVNEQFF
TRBJ2-3 | TRBV9 | CASSQRGGGSTDTQYF
TRBJ2-7 | TRBV5-1 | CASSFGGGAGFGHEQYF
TRBJ1-5 | TRBV4-2 | CASSQEGSGRHQPQHF
TRBJ2-7 | TRBV7-6 | CASSLGSGQGSGYEQYF
TRBJ1-2 | TRBV19 | CASSAGFTYGYTF
TRBJ2-3 | TRBV18 | CASSPRRSSTDTQYF
TRBJ2-7 | TRBV9 | CASSPSSGIYEQYF
TRBJ1-6 | TRBV7-2 | CASSVTGVYNSPLHF
TRBJ1-1 | TRBV7-9 | CASSSSRVLDTEAFF
TRBJ1-6 | TRBV30 | CAWSPRNSPLHF
TRBJ2-3 | TRBV7-8 | CASSNRVGHVVTDTQYF
TRBJ2-3 | TRBV5-5 | CASSSLVRTDTQYF
TRBJ1-6 | TRBV5-1 | CASSSSGDHSPLHF
TRBJ1-1 | TRBV11-2 | CASSFTDRNTEAFF
TRBJ2-7 | TRBV5-6 | CASSSELASRYEQYF
TRBJ2-1 | TRBV7-2 | CASSSRFGGLAGVDEQFF
TRBJ1-2 | TRBV7-9 | CAIGTAGYTF
TRBJ2-3 | TRBV7-9 | CASSLDLRGTTDTQYF
TRBJ1-1 | TRBV19 | CASSPQGQGAAEAFF
TRBJ1-3 | TRBV29-1 | CSVVGLLGSGNTIYF
TRBJ2-3 | TRBV21-1 | CASSKNSGATRAGVLADTQYF
TRBJ1-2 | TRBV12-3/TRBV12-4 | CASSLPNSYGYTF
TRBJ1-5 | TRBV4-3 | CASSQDEGGTNLEGNQPQHF
TRBJ2-7 | TRBV9 | CASSVGRDYEQYF
TRBJ2-3 | TRBV4-2 | CASSQGLAASTDTQYF
TRBJ2-3 | TRBV9 | CASSGSGPTTDTQYF
TRBJ2-3 | TRBV7-2 | CASSLASGGAYTDTQYF
TRBJ1-3 | TRBV11-1 | CASSSARGTIFGNTIYF
TRBJ1-3 | TRBV6-5 | CASSINSGNTIYF
TRBJ2-7 | TRBV4-2 | CASSPTGAKTYEQYF